This TCR beta chain was profiled in a study of molecular identifiers for immune sequencing clone quantification. This clonotype appeared a few times. Using its own MiXCR run on the PCR reads, TCRdb lists one record per CDR3 protein. The sample lists more than 450,000 distinct CDR3 sequences, about 25% occurring once. This sequence was found in a human donor in good health. Some libraries in this study had Jurkat cell RNA spiked in. The material sequenced was naive CD8+ T cells from blood, with Jurkat cell RNA spiked in. Sample subset: FACS-sorted CD8+CD4-CCR7+CD45RA+ naive T cells.

CDR3 DNA: TGCAGTGCTAGAGACAACCCCGGACTAGCGGGGCTGACATGGGAGCAGTTCTTC. This translates into CSARDNPGLAGLTWEQFF. J is TRBJ2-1 and V is TRBV20-1; 12 bases are a match to TRBD2. Germline V gene sequence: CDR1 DFQATT, CDR2 SNEGSKA (reference sequence). Trimming cost V 0 bases and J 10 bases; bases outside gene matches: 16. The CDR3 is 18 amino acids.